The 10 T cell receptor beta chains below come from one sample, sequenced in a study of blood T cell repertoires in COVID-19 (dated by TCRdb to about 2020). The library was generated by the immunoSEQ multiplex PCR assay. Here the immuneACCESS table is served through TCRdb, limited to in-frame sequences with V and J called. Missing clones are a known gap in these copies; in checked studies unresolved V genes cover under half, and the rest lacks a known reason. Counted in this sample were over 90,000 clones; about 89% of them appeared once. Clones ranked in the top ten supply around 3.8% of the sample. Sequencing was performed on peripheral blood. The receptors come from a woman aged 60-70 years with acute or convalescent COVID-19.

V is TRBV28 and J is TRBJ1-3, with D tentatively TRBD1 (6 bases). The germline gives CDR1 MDHEN, CDR2 SYDVKM. Trimming took off 5 bases at V and 4 bases at J, with 21 bases between the two ends. CDR3 size: 17 residues. In nucleotides, the CDR3 is TGTGCCAGCAGTCCCACAACACAGGGATATCGGGGAAACACCATATATTTT. Its protein is CASSPTTQGYRGNTIYF.

The table lists this clone with a few counts. The CDR3 here is CATSGTGYQPQHF. DNA of the CDR3: TGTGCCACCTCCGGGACAGGGTATCAGCCCCAGCATTTT. The gene calls are TRBV6-5 and TRBJ1-5; 9 bases are shared with TRBD1. V lost 10 bases and J lost 5; bases outside the gene matches: 6. The CDR3 has 13 amino acids. Germline CDR1 is MNHEY and CDR2 is SVGAGI.

The chain recombines TRBV28 with TRBJ2-1; the D gene is possibly TRBD1 (5 bases). The CDR3 extends over 16 amino acids. The V gene's germline CDR1 is MDHEN and CDR2 SYDVKM. V lost 5 bases to trimming and J lost 4 bases, with 18 bases between them. Here the CDR3 reads CASSRGGTGIYNEQFF. CDR3 sequence (DNA): TGTGCCAGCAGTCGAGGCGGCACAGGCATATACAATGAGCAGTTCTTC.

J is TRBJ2-2 and V is TRBV28; TRBD1 matches 8 bases. CDR3 size: 14 residues. The germline V gene encodes CDR1 MDHEN and CDR2 SYDVKM. Losses at the gene ends were 3 bases for V and 6 bases for J; bases not matched to a gene: 3. DNA of the CDR3: TGTGCCAGCAGTTTCCGCAGGGGGCCCGGGGAGCTGTTTTTT. Its translation is CASSFRRGPGELFF.

In nucleotides, the CDR3 is TGTGCCAGCAGTGCCGGGACAGGGGGGCCGGGGGCGCCCCAGCATTTT. This encodes CASSAGTGGPGAPQHF. The chain couples TRBV6-1 to TRBJ1-5; TRBD1 agrees at 11 bases. Germline CDR1 reads MNHNS; CDR2 reads SASEGT. J was trimmed by 9 bases and V by 4 bases; bases with no gene match: 11. CDR3 length equals 16 residues.

The chain combines TRBV11-3 with TRBJ1-2; TRBD1 matches at 10 bases. The CDR3 spans 16 residues. V was pared by 5 bases and J by 5 bases, with 11 bases of the junction left unmatched. CDR1 and CDR2 from the germline V gene are SGHNT and YENEEA. This chain's CDR3 is CASSTDRGRPPYGYTF. The CDR3 DNA sequence: TGTGCCAGCAGCACCGACAGGGGGCGCCCCCCATATGGCTACACCTTC.

The chain joins TRBV18 to TRBJ2-5; 8 bases fit TRBD2. Germline lookup yields CDR1 KGHSH and CDR2 LQKENI. The CDR3 covers 16 residues. V gave up 3 bases and J gave up 4 bases; unmatched junction bases: 10. The CDR3 loop is CASSPTWGLAGETQYF. The CDR3 bases are TGTGCCAGCTCACCCACCTGGGGCCTAGCGGGAGAGACCCAGTACTTC.

The count of this clone is one. This sequence joins TRBV4-1 and TRBJ1-2, with TRBD1 as a possible D gene (6 bases). The CDR3 extends over 15 amino acids. Per germline, CDR1 MGHRA and CDR2 YSYEKL. Trimming pared 3 bases from V and 4 bases from J, leaving 15 bases between. This CDR3 is CASSHSTGPGYGYTF. The CDR3 DNA follows: TGCGCCAGCAGCCACTCGACAGGACCAGGCTATGGCTACACCTTC.

The chain couples TRBV5-5 to TRBJ2-2; 10 bases are shared with TRBD1. Germline trimming cut 4 bases from V and 1 base from J; bases unmatched to any gene: 1. Germline V gene data show CDR1 as SGHKS and CDR2 as YYEKEE (reference sequence). This CDR3 comprises 15 residues. CDR3 amino acids: CASSGTGVNTGELFF. The CDR3 coding sequence is TGTGCCAGCAGCGGGACAGGGGTGAACACCGGGGAGCTGTTTTTT.

The rearrangement uses TRBV7-9 and TRBJ1-4, with D tentatively TRBD1 (5 bases). V was clipped by 0 bases and J by 5 bases, with 10 bases between them. This CDR3 is 15 amino acids long. The germline V gene encodes CDR1 SEHNR and CDR2 FQNEAQ (reference sequence). For the CDR3, the DNA is TGTGCCAGCAGCTTAGCCACAGGAAAAAATGAAAAACTGTTTTTT. Translating gives CASSLATGKNEKLFF. Looking up the rest from reference TRBV7-9 and TRBJ1-4 gives the full variable domain: DTGVSQNPRHKITKRGQNVTFRCDPISEHNRLYWYRQTLGQGPEFLTYFQNEAQLEKSRLLSDRFSAERPKGSFSTLEIQRTEQGDSAMYLCASSLATGKNEKLFFGSGTQLSVL.